The rows below give T cell receptor beta chains drawn from one sample of a study of shared clonotypes between healthy human individuals. Assay used: immunoSEQ multiplex PCR; TCRdb lists only in-frame clones, some missing. The sample includes 650,000 to 700,000 clones, about 90% of them seen just once. Material: memory CD8+ T cells from PBMCs. These receptors all come from a man between 18 and 29 years old in good health. Some clones in this sample may be carry-over from other donors' samples. Each CDR3 is given without its conserved first and last residue. Expanded clones are given a class, and other clones once, few, many or no size at all.

v_gene | abundance | CDR3aa
TRBV11-2 | NA | ASSLDISTEQY
TRBV7-9 | NA | ASSHPGTGPYEQY
TRBV7-9 | NA | ASSPPLAGENEQY
TRBV5-6 | NA | ASSFGGMGEQY
TRBV10-3 | once | AISELGTSSYEQY
TRBV7-8 | NA | ASSSPGLTDYGYT
TRBV18 | NA | ASSPALRGTDTQY
TRBV7-8 | NA | ASNEGGSAYNEQF
TRBV7-6 | NA | ASSPDRGETQY
TRBV13 | once | ASSSFPGATGELF
TRBV27 | NA | ASRQLLQETQY
TRBV7-9 | NA | ASSTYRDGWEGSEKLF
TRBV28 | NA | ASSIPRDRHYGYT
TRBV6-5 | NA | ASSYSAGLALNEQF
TRBV5-1 | NA | ASSSMGAGANTGELF
TRBV7-6 | NA | ASSLVGTEFPLYEQY
TRBV7-9 | NA | ASSSWAEDPLKETQY
TRBV28 | NA | ASTPGQVYNEQF
TRBV5-1 | NA | ASSQGPLQETQY
TRBV28 | NA | ASSPERVGAYEQY
TRBV9 | NA | ASSVGGTQY
TRBV6-6 | NA | ASTAPSDYNEQF
TRBV7-9 | NA | ASWEGSSTEAF
TRBV14 | NA | ASSHKADTQY
TRBV14 | NA | ASSQGEGLETQY
TRBV15 | NA | ATSQGGSNQPQH
TRBV6-1 | NA | ASSEARSEKLF
TRBV6-4 | NA | ASSVNADNTGELF
TRBV28 | NA | ASRPTGNSYNEQF
TRBV30 | few | AWSVLGLGGEAF
TRBV4-3 | NA | ASSQDYDGNTIY
TRBV27 | once | ASSFRVSTSTDTQY
TRBV28 | NA | ASSWMRRGGTEAF
TRBV14 | NA | ASSQGVGLAGVDEQF
TRBV19 | NA | ASTNQETQY